The 23 T cell receptor beta chains below all came from one sample that was sequenced in a study of type 1 regulatory T cells. TCRdb recomputed calls from the reads with MiXCR, one row per CDR3 protein. The table lists around 23,000 distinct CDR3 sequences, around half of them singletons. These receptors have no known antigen. Material: cultured T cells, either the whole culture or a sorted T cell fraction (not recorded which). The receptor source for this set is a human donor in good health.

In its sample, this clonotype was seen a few times. The V gene is TRBV12-5, the J gene TRBJ2-2; D remains unclear. Trimming removed 0 bases at V and 0 bases at J, with 8 bases between. The length of the CDR3 is 16 residues. From germline, CDR1 is LGHNT and CDR2 FRNRAP. CDR3 loop: CASGLVLHANTGELFF. DNA for the CDR3: TGTGCTAGTGGTTTGGTACTTCACGCGAACACCGGGGAGCTGTTTTTT.

V usage is TRBV24-1 and J usage is TRBJ2-1, with 8 bases fitting TRBD1. Germline CDR1 reads KGHDR; CDR2 reads SFDVKD. V lost 5 bases to trimming and J lost 4 bases; unmatched junction nucleotides: 3. The CDR3 loop spans 14 amino acids. The CDR3 is CATSGTGWYNEQFF. The CDR3 DNA is TGTGCCACCAGTGGGACAGGGTGGTACAATGAGCAGTTCTTC.

The chain combines TRBV12-3 or TRBV12-4 with TRBJ1-2, with TRBD1 matching 7 bases. The J segment lost 8 bases and the V segment lost 8 bases, leaving 8 bases of the junction unmatched. CDR3 length: 12 amino acids. The CDR3 DNA reads as TGTGCCAGCCTAGACAGGGCGGAGGGCTACACCTTC. Amino acids: CASLDRAEGYTF.

This clonotype was recorded once. The V gene is TRBV30, the J gene TRBJ2-1; 9 bases match TRBD1. Germline V gives CDR1 GTSNPN, CDR2 SVGIG (reference sequence). Trimming at V came to 3 bases and at J to 2 bases, leaving 5 bases not matched to a gene. The length of the CDR3 is 15 residues. The CDR3 loop reads CAWRNRGRTYNEQFF. The CDR3 DNA follows: TGTGCCTGGAGGAACAGGGGGCGCACCTACAATGAGCAGTTCTTC.

For this clonotype: Mismatch with germline at one junction end may stem from a read error. The chain is built from TRBV2 and TRBJ1-2; D uncertain. CDR1 is SNHLY, CDR2 FYNNEI, per germline. The CDR3 spans 11 residues. The CDR3 nucleotides read TGTGCCAGCAGTGTAGGGCCGAGAGTTCCCTTC. This codes for CASSVGPRVPF.

This clonotype was counted a few times. The chain carries TRBV5-4 and TRBJ2-1, with 11 bases identical to TRBD1. The CDR3 is 16 amino acids. The V segment lost 1 base and the J segment 2 bases; nucleotides outside the gene matches: 2. Germline V gene sequence: CDR1 SGHNT, CDR2 YYREEE (reference sequence). CDR3 amino acids: CASSLRDRGTYNEQFF. CDR3 DNA: TGTGCCAGCAGCTTGCGGGACAGGGGGACCTACAATGAGCAGTTCTTC. Complete variable domain (other parts from reference TRBV5-4 and TRBJ2-1): ETGVTQSPTHLIKTRGQQVTLRCSSQSGHNTVSWYQQALGQGPQFIFQYYREEENGRGNFPPRFSGLQFPNYSSELNVNALELDDSALYLCASSLRDRGTYNEQFFGPGTRLTVL.

The sample holds a few counts of this clonotype. The J gene is TRBJ1-6, the V gene TRBV5-1; no clear D. Germline CDR1 reads SGHRS; CDR2 reads YFSETQ. The CDR3 has 15 residues. V was shortened by 1 base and J by 10 bases, with 15 bases between the two germline ends. The CDR3 reads CASSLTTSRGSPLHF. The CDR3 DNA follows: TGCGCCAGCAGCTTGACAACCAGTAGAGGGTCACCCCTCCACTTT.

By its share, this clonotype is medium-sized. The chain carries TRBV12-3 or TRBV12-4 and TRBJ1-5; D is unclear. V was shortened by 3 bases and J by 0 bases, with 0 bases between the two germline ends. The length of the CDR3 is 12 residues. CDR3 nucleotides: TGTGCCAGCAGTTTTAGCAATCAGCCCCAGCATTTT. It translates to CASSFSNQPQHF.

By sample fraction, this clonotype is medium-sized. CDR3 coding DNA: TGTGCCAGCAGCCCCGGGGGGGGGGTTTGGAATCAGCCCCAGCATTTT. Translated, it gives CASSPGGGVWNQPQHF. The V call is TRBV7-2, the J call TRBJ1-5; possible D gene TRBD1, 5 bases. CDR1 and CDR2 from the germline V gene are SGHTA and FQGNSA. Trimming removed 5 bases from V and 4 bases from J, with 18 bases in between. CDR3 length: 16 residues.

This clonotype ranks as large. The chain recombines TRBV10-3 with TRBJ2-2, with D maybe TRBD2 (5 bases). This CDR3 comprises 14 residues. Germline V gene data show CDR1 as ENHRY and CDR2 as SYGVKD. Trimming left V 3 bases short and J 5 bases short, with 10 bases between. CDR3 DNA: TGTGCCATCAGTGACGATCGGGGTACCGGGGAGCTGTTTTTT. It translates to CAISDDRGTGELFF.

V gene TRBV12-3 or TRBV12-4 combines with J gene TRBJ2-3, with D possibly being TRBD1 (6 bases). Trimming stripped 3 bases from V and 0 bases from J, with 13 bases between. The CDR3 runs 16 residues. The CDR3 nucleotides read TGTGCCAGCAGTTTCCAGTTGGGGGCCAGCACAGATACGCAGTATTTT. Translation gives CASSFQLGASTDTQYF.

This clonotype appeared once. The chain joins TRBV12-3 or TRBV12-4 to TRBJ2-1; possibly TRBD1 for D (6 bases). Trimming stripped 5 bases from V and 10 bases from J, with 15 bases between. This CDR3 has 13 residues. CDR3 region: CASSTAGTREQFF. The CDR3 DNA reads TGTGCCAGCAGTACAGCCGGGACAAGAGAGCAGTTCTTC.

As concerns this clonotype: A much larger clone sits a single nucleotide away, making a read error possible. The chain has TRBV5-6 and TRBJ1-2, with 9 bases matching TRBD1. CDR3 length equals 15 residues. CDR1 and CDR2 (germline): SGHDT, YYEEEE. This chain's CDR3 is CVSSGTGFPNYGYTF. As DNA, the CDR3 is TGTGTCAGCAGCGGGACAGGGTTTCCTAACTATGGCTACACCTTC. Using reference TRBV5-6 and TRBJ1-2 for the parts outside the CDR3, the full variable domain is DAGVTQSPTHLIKTRGQQVTLRCSPKSGHDTVSWYQQALGQGPQFIFQYYEEEERQRGNFPDRFSGHQFPNYSSELNVNALLLGDSALYLCVSSGTGFPNYGYTFGSGTRLTVV.

The genes are TRBV24-1 and TRBJ1-5; 7 positions agree with TRBD1. CDR3 length: 14 residues. Germline V CDR1 and CDR2: KGHDR, SFDVKD. Trimming removed 10 bases from V and 3 bases from J; junction bases left unmatched: 8. The CDR3 DNA follows: TGTGCCACTCAGGGGGTGGGTGTCAATCAGCCCCAGCATTTT. This encodes CATQGVGVNQPQHF.

This sequence joins TRBV19 and TRBJ2-1; TRBD2 is a possible D gene (5 bases). V shed 4 bases and J shed 9 bases, with 7 bases lying between them. This CDR3 has 11 residues. Looked up from germline, CDR1 is LNHDA and CDR2 is SQIVND (reference sequence). In DNA form, the CDR3 reads TGTGCCAGTAGTAAACGGGGTGAGCAGTTCTTC. Protein product: CASSKRGEQFF.

Only one count was recorded for this clonotype. Sequence at one end of the junction differs from germline and may be a read error. The chain links TRBV12-3 or TRBV12-4 to TRBJ1-1; no definite D call. The CDR3 contains 15 residues. The chain's CDR3 is CASNLEVQQNIEAFF. CDR3 DNA sequence: TGTGCCAGCAACTTGGAGGTACAGCAGAACATTGAAGCTTTCTTT.

This chain connects TRBV12-3 or TRBV12-4 to TRBJ1-2, with D tentatively TRBD1 (5 bases). Deletions cut 3 bases from V and 4 bases from J, with 12 bases between. The CDR3 covers 14 residues. CDR3 DNA: TGTGCCAGCAGTTTCGGGGGGTATGGCTATGGCTACACCTTC. This encodes CASSFGGYGYGYTF.

The chain combines TRBV2 with TRBJ1-4; 11 positions match TRBD1. The CDR3 runs 13 residues. V gave up 6 bases and J gave up 8 bases; unmatched junction bases: 2. Germline V CDR1 and CDR2: SNHLY, FYNNEI. The CDR3 DNA is TGTGCCAGCAGGGGACAGGGGGTCGAAAAACTGTTTTTT. It yields the protein CASRGQGVEKLFF. Full variable domain (outside the CDR3, taken from reference TRBV2 and TRBJ1-4): EPEVTQTPSHQVTQMGQEVILRCVPISNHLYFYWYRQILGQKVEFLVSFYNNEISEKSEIFDDQFSVERPDGSNFTLKIRSTKLEDSAMYFCASRGQGVEKLFFGSGTQLSVL.

In this sample, this clonotype turned up once. This chain joins TRBV6-6 and TRBJ2-2; no clear D. The germline CDR1 and CDR2 sequences are MNHNY and SVGAGI (reference sequence). The length of the CDR3 is 12 residues. V was trimmed by 7 bases and J by 6 bases, leaving 9 bases between them. The CDR3 is CASMRIAGELFF. The CDR3 DNA is TGTGCCAGCATGAGGATCGCCGGGGAGCTGTTTTTT.

The chain combines TRBV3-1 with TRBJ1-2; no clear D. The CDR3 runs 12 residues. V lost 2 bases and J 5 bases, leaving 6 bases between the germline ends. Looked up from germline, CDR1 is LGHDT and CDR2 is YNNKEL (reference sequence). CDR3 loop: CASSQTGYGYTF. The CDR3 bases are TGTGCCAGCAGCCAAACGGGGTATGGCTACACCTTC.

This rearrangement joins TRBV6-6 to TRBJ2-5; 9 nucleotides agree with TRBD2. The trim removed 0 bases at V and 0 bases at J, leaving 2 bases unmatched. The CDR3 has 16 residues. Germline V gene lookup returns CDR1 MNHNY and CDR2 SVGAGI (reference sequence). The CDR3: CASSYSPSGDQETQYF. In nucleotides, the CDR3 is TGTGCCAGCAGTTACTCTCCTAGCGGGGACCAAGAGACCCAGTACTTC.

The J gene is TRBJ2-2, the V gene TRBV12-3 or TRBV12-4, with D maybe TRBD1 (5 bases). The germline V and J ends were trimmed by 3 bases and 1 base, with 9 bases remaining between them. This CDR3 has 15 amino acids. The CDR3 spells CASSLRQGNTGELFF. Written as DNA, the CDR3 is TGTGCCAGCAGTTTGCGGCAGGGGAACACCGGGGAGCTGTTTTTT.

The chain recombines TRBV10-3 with TRBJ1-4, with 7 bases matching TRBD1. Germline lookup yields CDR1 ENHRY and CDR2 SYGVKD. J gave up 5 bases and V 3 bases, and 6 bases lay outside the gene matches. The CDR3 length is 15 residues. CDR3 bases: TGTGCCATCAGTGACGCTGAGGGGGCGAATGAAAAACTGTTTTTT. The encoded protein is CAISDAEGANEKLFF.